Below, one TCR beta chain is given with its context. Its target antigen remains unknown. Per-base qualities were not stored, and no clone one base away is much larger. The data were obtained in a study of CD8 T cells in ankylosing spondylitis (dated by TCRdb to about 2017). Looking at the study overall: T cell receptor beta repertoires were profiled in healthy donors and ankylosing spondylitis patients so that disease-linked TCR variants could be found. In total, the full study cohort was made up of approximately 99 healthy donors and roughly 27 ankylosing spondylitis patients. Peripheral blood samples were taken, and synovial fluid was additionally collected from ankylosing spondylitis patients.

Broader findings and caveats from the paper: Blood from ankylosing spondylitis patients appeared to be characterized by a TCR beta motif made up of several highly homologous amino acid variants. The disease-linked clones showed a CD8+ phenotype and occurred at relatively low frequencies in peripheral blood. Significant enrichment of the disease-linked clones was reported in matched synovial fluid samples from ankylosing spondylitis patients. Some TCR beta motif variants had previously been reported in synovial fluid and blood of reactive arthritis patients, which suggested common disease-initiation mechanisms.

Reading from cysteine to phenylalanine, the CDR3 counts 13 amino acids. The read is trimmed to its CDR3 DNA, 39 bases read in frame from base 1. V is pared back by 4 bases and J by 3 bases, with 10 bases lying between the germline termini. Looking up the germline V gene yields CDR1 SGHRS and CDR2 YFSETQ. The instrument given in TCRdb is Illumina HiSeq 2500. Quantitative 5'-RACE with molecular barcodes was the method used to prepare the TCR beta libraries. The published analysis was carried out like this. Disease-linked TCR variants were identified with a new computational method built on a probabilistic model of VDJ rearrangement. In-frame beta chains were kept once TCRdb had trimmed the public reads at Q25 with fastp and called clones with MiXCR. Here each entry gathers all rows of one CDR3 protein and keeps the most common genes and DNA. It is TCRdb's table, rather than the study itself, that gives the V and J calls and clone size. For this sample there are some 450,000 distinct CDR3 sequences; approximately 17% appear just once. 1% of the sample is in the top ten clones.

The chain couples TRBV5-1 to TRBJ1-1, with an unclear D gene assignment. This TCR came from a male donor with ankylosing spondylitis. Sample: blood, either unsorted or a sorted T cell fraction (not recorded which). In nucleotides, the sequence is TGCGCCAGCAGCCGTATGGAGGACACTGAAGCTTTCTTT. Translated, it reads CASSRMEDTEAFF.